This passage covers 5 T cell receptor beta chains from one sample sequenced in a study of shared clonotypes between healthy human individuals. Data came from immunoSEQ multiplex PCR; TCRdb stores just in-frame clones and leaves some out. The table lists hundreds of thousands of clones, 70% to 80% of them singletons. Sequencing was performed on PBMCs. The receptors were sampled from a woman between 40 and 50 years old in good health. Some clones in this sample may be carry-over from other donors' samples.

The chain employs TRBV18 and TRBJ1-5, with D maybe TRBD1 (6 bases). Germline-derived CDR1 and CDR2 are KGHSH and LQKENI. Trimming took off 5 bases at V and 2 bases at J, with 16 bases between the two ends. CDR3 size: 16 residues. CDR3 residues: CASSAGWGQGNQPQHF. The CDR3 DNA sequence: TGTGCCAGCTCAGCTGGCTGGGGGCAGGGCAATCAGCCCCAGCATTTT. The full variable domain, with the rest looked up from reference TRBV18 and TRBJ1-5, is NAGVMQNPRHLVRRRGQEARLRCSPMKGHSHVYWYRQLPEEGLKFMVYLQKENIIDESGMPKERFSAEFPKEGPSILRIQQVVRGDSAAYFCASSAGWGQGNQPQHFGDGTRLSIL.

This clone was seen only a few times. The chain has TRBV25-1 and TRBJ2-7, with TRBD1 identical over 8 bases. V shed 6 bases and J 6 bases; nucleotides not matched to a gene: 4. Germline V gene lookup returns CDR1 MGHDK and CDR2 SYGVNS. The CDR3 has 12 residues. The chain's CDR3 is CASRTGTGEQYF. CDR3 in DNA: TGTGCCAGCAGAACCGGGACAGGCGAGCAGTACTTC.

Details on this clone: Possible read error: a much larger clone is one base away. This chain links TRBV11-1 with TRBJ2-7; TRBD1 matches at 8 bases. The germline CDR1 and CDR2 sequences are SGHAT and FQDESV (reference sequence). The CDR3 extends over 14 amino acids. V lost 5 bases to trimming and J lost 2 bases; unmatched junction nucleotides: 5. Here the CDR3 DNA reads TGTGCCAGCAGCCCCCGGACAGGGACCTACGAGCAGTACTTC. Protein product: CASSPRTGTYEQYF.

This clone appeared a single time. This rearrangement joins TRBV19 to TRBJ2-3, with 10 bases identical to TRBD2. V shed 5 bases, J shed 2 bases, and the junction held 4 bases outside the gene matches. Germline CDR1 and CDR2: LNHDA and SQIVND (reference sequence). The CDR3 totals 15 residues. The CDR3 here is CASSSAGGPTDTQYF. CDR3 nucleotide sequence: TGTGCCAGTAGTTCAGCGGGAGGGCCCACAGATACGCAGTATTTT.

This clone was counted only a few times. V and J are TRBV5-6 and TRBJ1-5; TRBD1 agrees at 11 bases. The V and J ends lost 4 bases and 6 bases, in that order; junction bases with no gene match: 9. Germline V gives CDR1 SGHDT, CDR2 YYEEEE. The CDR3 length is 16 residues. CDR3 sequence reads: CASSRKLGTGGQPQHF. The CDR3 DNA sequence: TGTGCCAGCAGCCGTAAACTGGGGACAGGGGGTCAGCCCCAGCATTTT.